The 18 T cell receptor beta chains in this list originate from one sample, sequenced in a study of shared clonotypes between healthy human individuals. Only in-frame clones appear in the TCRdb table, and some are missing; sequencing was by immunoSEQ multiplex PCR. This table holds 2 million to 3 million clones, approximately 93% found once. Source material: naive CD4+ T cells from PBMCs. Subset of the sample: CD45RA+ positively selected. The receptors were sampled from a man younger than 30 in good health. Some clones in this sample may be carry-over from other donors' samples.

V and J are TRBV4-3 and TRBJ2-3, with D unresolved. Germline CDR1 is LGHNA and CDR2 is YSLEER. There are 15 residues in the CDR3. Trimming stripped 4 bases from V and 5 bases from J, with 16 bases between. The CDR3 bases are TGCGCCAGCAGCCGAAACTCAGCCGTGGGAGATACGCAGTATTTT. It is translated as CASSRNSAVGDTQYF.

The V call is TRBV11-3, the J call TRBJ2-7; no reliable D call. CDR3 size: 13 residues. Trimming pared 1 base from V and 6 bases from J, leaving 10 bases between. Germline V gene sequence: CDR1 SGHNT, CDR2 YENEEA. CDR3 protein: CASSLGQLSEQYF. The CDR3 coding sequence is TGTGCCAGCAGCTTAGGCCAACTGAGCGAGCAGTACTTC.

The chain joins TRBV4-3 to TRBJ2-1; perhaps TRBD2 as D (6 bases). Trimming took 5 bases from V and 8 from J, leaving 25 bases between them. From germline, CDR1 is LGHNA and CDR2 YSLEER. The CDR3 totals 17 residues. CDR3 loop: CASSTWNSGHLADEQFF. The CDR3 bases are TGCGCCAGCAGCACTTGGAATAGCGGCCACCTCGCGGATGAGCAGTTCTTC.

In regard to this clone: The junction departs from germline at one end; a sequencing error may be responsible. The chain links TRBV7-9 to TRBJ2-7, with 8 bases matching TRBD2. Looked up from germline, CDR1 is SEHNR and CDR2 is FQNEAQ (reference sequence). CDR3 size: 17 residues. CDR3 nucleotides: TGTGCCAGCAGCTTATCTACTAGCGGACTCCGCCTACGAGCTCCCTCCTTC. It encodes CASSLSTSGLRLRAPSF. The whole variable domain, remainder taken from reference TRBV7-9 and TRBJ2-7, is DTGVSQNPRHKITKRGQNVTFRCDPISEHNRLYWYRQTLGQGPEFLTYFQNEAQLEKSRLLSDRFSAERPKGSFSTLEIQRTEQGDSAMYLCASSLSTSGLRLRAPSFGPGTRLTVT.

This rearrangement joins TRBV6-4 to TRBJ2-3; D gene unclear. The length of the CDR3 is 13 residues. CDR1 and CDR2 (germline): MRHNA, SNTAGT. V was cut by 3 bases and J by 2 bases, with 6 bases left in between. The CDR3 here is CASSEFPTDTQYF. The CDR3 DNA reads TGTGCCAGCAGTGAATTTCCCACAGATACGCAGTATTTT.

This chain joins TRBV2 and TRBJ2-2; D is unresolved. In germline, CDR1 is SNHLY, CDR2 FYNNEI. V lost 3 bases and J 7 bases, leaving 12 bases between the germline ends. CDR3 length: 14 residues. CDR3 residues: CASSEVVLGGELFF. The CDR3 DNA sequence: TGTGCCAGCAGTGAGGTGGTGTTGGGCGGGGAGCTGTTTTTT.

This CDR3 is CASSLAKMASGQETQYF. CDR3 DNA sequence: TGTGCCAGCAGCTTAGCGAAGATGGCTAGCGGCCAAGAGACCCAGTACTTC. The chain carries TRBV7-9 and TRBJ2-5, with 7 nucleotides matching TRBD2. The CDR3 has 17 amino acids. The V and J ends lost 0 bases and 1 base, in that order; junction bases with no gene match: 8. The germline V gene encodes CDR1 SEHNR and CDR2 FQNEAQ (reference sequence).

This clone was recorded once. V and J are TRBV7-9 and TRBJ2-7; the D is unclear. The CDR3 has 14 amino acids. Trimming removed 2 bases from V and 1 base from J, with 9 bases in between. Germline V gene data show CDR1 as SEHNR and CDR2 as FQNEAQ (reference sequence). CDR3 amino acids: CASSLRAGSYEQYF. As DNA, the CDR3 is TGTGCCAGCAGCTTACGGGCTGGATCCTACGAGCAGTACTTC.

This clone has just a few counts. This chain joins TRBV7-9 and TRBJ1-1; a weak D match, TRBD1 (5 bases). Germline CDR1 and CDR2: SEHNR and FQNEAQ (reference sequence). The CDR3 sequence is 15 residues long. The V gene lost 10 bases and the J gene lost 2 bases, with 20 bases spanning the gap. The CDR3 sequence: CAIMPGGYRNTEAFF. CDR3 DNA sequence: TGTGCCATCATGCCGGGGGGGTATAGAAACACTGAAGCTTTCTTT.

The CDR3 region has the DNA TGCAGTGCTACCTCGGCCGGGGAGCTGTTTTTT. This sequence encodes CSATSAGELFF. This chain uses TRBV20-1 with TRBJ2-2; D is uncertain. The V end was cut by 4 bases, the J end by 6 bases, with 6 bases between. Per germline, CDR1 DFQATT and CDR2 SNEGSKA (reference sequence). The CDR3 extends over 11 amino acids.

This clone was observed once. The chain is built from TRBV6-1 and TRBJ2-7; 7 bases agree with TRBD2. CDR1 and CDR2 from the germline V gene are MNHNS and SASEGT. This CDR3 contains 13 residues. The trim removed 2 bases at V and 7 bases at J, leaving 5 bases unmatched. CDR3: CASSERGGWEQYF. The CDR3 coding sequence is TGTGCCAGCAGTGAACGCGGGGGTTGGGAGCAGTACTTC.

V gene TRBV5-4 combines with J gene TRBJ2-7; 9 nucleotides align to TRBD1. The CDR3 covers 17 residues. With V trimmed by 0 bases and J by 2 bases, 9 bases remained unmatched. Germline loops: CDR1 SGHNT, CDR2 YYREEE (reference sequence). The CDR3 reads CASSLAATGGAPYEQYF. CDR3 coding DNA: TGTGCCAGCAGCTTGGCAGCAACAGGGGGCGCCCCCTACGAGCAGTACTTC.

The CDR3, as DNA: TGCGCCAGCAGCTTGGGCAGCGGGTACTCTGGGGCCAACGTCCTGACTTTC. It specifies CASSLGSGYSGANVLTF. The chain combines TRBV5-1 with TRBJ2-6, with D tentatively TRBD2 (6 bases). The CDR3 is made up of 17 amino acids. Germline loops: CDR1 SGHRS, CDR2 YFSETQ. V lost 0 bases and J lost 0, with 10 bases in between.

The chain employs TRBV29-1 and TRBJ2-3; possible D gene TRBD2, 7 bases. This CDR3 comprises 12 residues. Germline values: CDR1 SQVTM, CDR2 ANQGSEA. The CDR3 sequence: CNYGGQGDTQYF. DNA for the CDR3: TGCAACTACGGGGGGCAGGGAGATACGCAGTATTTT.

J is TRBJ1-3 and V is TRBV5-1; 8 positions agree with TRBD1. J was trimmed by 0 bases and V by 3 bases; bases with no gene match: 14. Germline CDR1 SGHRS, CDR2 YFSETQ. This CDR3 comprises 19 residues. The CDR3 bases are TGCGCCAGCAGCTCAACTCAGGACAGGGACTCTCGCTCTGGAAACACCATATATTTT. Its protein product is CASSSTQDRDSRSGNTIYF.

J is TRBJ1-1 and V is TRBV18; 8 bases align to TRBD1. The CDR3 extends over 14 amino acids. V shed 5 bases, J shed 2 bases, and the junction held 4 bases outside the gene matches. Per the germline V gene, CDR1 is KGHSH and CDR2 is LQKENI. The CDR3 protein is CASSGQGFNTEAFF. CDR3 DNA sequence: TGTGCCAGCTCAGGACAGGGATTTAACACTGAAGCTTTCTTT.

V and J are TRBV27 and TRBJ2-3; TRBD1 is a possible D gene (6 bases). The CDR3 covers 14 residues. Trimming removed 0 bases from V and 5 bases from J, with 9 bases in between. Germline V lookup: CDR1 MNHEY, CDR2 SMNVEV (reference sequence). CDR3 coding DNA: TGTGCCAGCAGTTTATCAAAAGGGGGAGATACGCAGTATTTT. It specifies CASSLSKGGDTQYF.

This clone was counted between two and nine times. The V gene is TRBV28, the J gene TRBJ1-2; 7 nucleotides align to TRBD1. V shed 5 bases and J 4 bases; nucleotides not matched to a gene: 13. The CDR3 has 16 residues. CDR1 is MDHEN, CDR2 SYDVKM, per germline. CDR3 bases: TGTGCCAGCAGTAGCCTGGGACAGAGAAAAGGCTATGGCTACACCTTC. Translating gives CASSSLGQRKGYGYTF.